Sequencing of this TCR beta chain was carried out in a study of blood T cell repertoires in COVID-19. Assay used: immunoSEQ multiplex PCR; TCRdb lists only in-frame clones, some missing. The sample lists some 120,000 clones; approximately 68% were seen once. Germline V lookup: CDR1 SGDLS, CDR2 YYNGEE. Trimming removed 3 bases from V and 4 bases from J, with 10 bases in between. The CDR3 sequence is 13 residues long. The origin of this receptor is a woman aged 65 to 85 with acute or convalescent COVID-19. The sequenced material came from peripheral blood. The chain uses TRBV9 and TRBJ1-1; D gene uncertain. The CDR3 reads CASSAGLITEAFF. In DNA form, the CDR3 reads TGTGCCAGCAGCGCTGGGCTGATCACTGAAGCTTTCTTT.